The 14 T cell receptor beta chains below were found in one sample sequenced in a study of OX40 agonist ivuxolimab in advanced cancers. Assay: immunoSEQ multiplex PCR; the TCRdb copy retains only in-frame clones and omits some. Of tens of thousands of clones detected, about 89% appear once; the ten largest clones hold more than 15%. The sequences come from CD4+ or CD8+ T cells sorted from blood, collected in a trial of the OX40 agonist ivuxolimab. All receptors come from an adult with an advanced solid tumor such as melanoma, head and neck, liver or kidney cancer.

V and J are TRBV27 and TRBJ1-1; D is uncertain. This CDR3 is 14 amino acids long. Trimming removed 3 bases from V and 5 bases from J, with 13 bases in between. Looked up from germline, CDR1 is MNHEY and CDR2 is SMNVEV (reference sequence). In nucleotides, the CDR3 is TGTGCCAGCAGTTTGGCAGGAACCGGGACTGAAGCTTTCTTT. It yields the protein CASSLAGTGTEAFF.

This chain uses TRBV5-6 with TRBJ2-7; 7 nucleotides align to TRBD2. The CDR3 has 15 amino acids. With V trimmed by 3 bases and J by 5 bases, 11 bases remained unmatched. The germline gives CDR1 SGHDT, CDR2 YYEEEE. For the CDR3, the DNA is TGTGCCAGCAGCTCGCCCCCAGCGGGATTCAACGAGCAGTACTTC. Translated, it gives CASSSPPAGFNEQYF.

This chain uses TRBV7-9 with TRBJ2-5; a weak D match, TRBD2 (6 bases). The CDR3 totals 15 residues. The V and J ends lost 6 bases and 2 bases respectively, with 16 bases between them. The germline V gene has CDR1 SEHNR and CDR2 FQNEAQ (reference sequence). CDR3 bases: TGTGCCAGCAGTCCCCAGGAGGGCCGACAAGAGACCCAGTACTTC. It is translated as CASSPQEGRQETQYF.

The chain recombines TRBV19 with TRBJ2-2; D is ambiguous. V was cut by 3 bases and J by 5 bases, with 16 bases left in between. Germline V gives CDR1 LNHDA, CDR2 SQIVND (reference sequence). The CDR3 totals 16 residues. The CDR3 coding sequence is TGTGCCAGTAGTATTTTTATCCCCGGATATACCGGGGAGCTGTTTTTT. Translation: CASSIFIPGYTGELFF.

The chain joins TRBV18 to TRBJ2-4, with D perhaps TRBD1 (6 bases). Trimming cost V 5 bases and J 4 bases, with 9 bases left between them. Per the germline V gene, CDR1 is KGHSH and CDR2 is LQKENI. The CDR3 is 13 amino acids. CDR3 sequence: CASSSGTKNIQYF. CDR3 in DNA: TGTGCCAGCTCATCCGGGACAAAAAACATTCAGTACTTC.

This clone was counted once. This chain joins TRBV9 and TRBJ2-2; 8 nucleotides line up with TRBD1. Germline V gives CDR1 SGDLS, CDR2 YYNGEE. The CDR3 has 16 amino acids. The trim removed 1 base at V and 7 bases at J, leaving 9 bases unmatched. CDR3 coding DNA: TGTGCCAGCAGCGTATTTGCAGGGGGCTTAGGCGGGGAGCTGTTTTTT. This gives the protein CASSVFAGGLGGELFF.

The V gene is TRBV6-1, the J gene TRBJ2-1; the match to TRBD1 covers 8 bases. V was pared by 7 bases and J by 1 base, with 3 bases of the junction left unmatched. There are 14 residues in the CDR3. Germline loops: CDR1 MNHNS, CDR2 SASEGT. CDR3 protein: CASTRQGSYNEQFF. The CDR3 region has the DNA TGTGCCAGCACCCGACAGGGGTCCTACAATGAGCAGTTCTTC.

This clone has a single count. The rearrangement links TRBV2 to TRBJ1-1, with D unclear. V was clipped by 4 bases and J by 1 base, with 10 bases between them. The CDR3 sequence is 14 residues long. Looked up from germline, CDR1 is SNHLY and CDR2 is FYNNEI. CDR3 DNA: TGTGCCAGCAGTGCACTAGACTGGAACACTGAAGCTTTCTTT. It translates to CASSALDWNTEAFF.

CDR3 coding DNA: TGTGCCAGCAGCTTATTCGCGGGAGGCCCCACAGATACGCAGTATTTT. Encoded protein: CASSLFAGGPTDTQYF. The chain links TRBV7-3 to TRBJ2-3, with 8 bases lining up with TRBD2. CDR3 length equals 16 residues. Germline lookup yields CDR1 SGHTA and CDR2 FQGTGA. J lost 2 bases, V lost 2 bases, and 6 bases had no gene match.

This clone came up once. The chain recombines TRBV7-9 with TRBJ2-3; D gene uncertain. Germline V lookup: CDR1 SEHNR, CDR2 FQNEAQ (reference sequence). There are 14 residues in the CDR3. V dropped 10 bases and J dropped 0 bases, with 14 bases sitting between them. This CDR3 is CATASLVSTDTQYF. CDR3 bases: TGTGCCACGGCTTCTCTAGTGAGCACAGATACGCAGTATTTT.

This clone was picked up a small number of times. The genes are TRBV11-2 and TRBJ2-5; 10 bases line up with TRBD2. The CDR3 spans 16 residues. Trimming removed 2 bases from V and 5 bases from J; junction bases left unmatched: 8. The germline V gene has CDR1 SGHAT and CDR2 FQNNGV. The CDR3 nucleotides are TGTGCCAGCAGCTTATGGGCTAGCGGGAGTTGGGAGACCCAGTACTTC. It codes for CASSLWASGSWETQYF. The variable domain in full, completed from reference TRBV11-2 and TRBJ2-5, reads EAGVAQSPRYKIIEKRQSVAFWCNPISGHATLYWYQQILGQGPKLLIQFQNNGVVDDSQLPKDRFSAERLKGVDSTLKIQPAKLEDSAVYLCASSLWASGSWETQYFGPGTRLLVL.

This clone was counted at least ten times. For the CDR3, the DNA is TGTGCCAGCAGCACTGGGACGGATCCAGATAGCTCTGGCTACACCTTC. Its protein is CASSTGTDPDSSGYTF. The V and J genes are TRBV6-6 and TRBJ1-2, with D possibly TRBD1 on 5 matching bases. In germline, CDR1 is MNHNY, CDR2 SVGAGI (reference sequence). The CDR3 covers 16 residues. The V and J ends lost 6 bases and 7 bases respectively, with 24 bases between them.

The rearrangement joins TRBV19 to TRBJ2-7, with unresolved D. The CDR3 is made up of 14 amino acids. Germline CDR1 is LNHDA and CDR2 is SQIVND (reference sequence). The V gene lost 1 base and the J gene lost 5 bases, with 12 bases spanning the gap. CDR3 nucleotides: TGTGCCAGTAGTATAGGCGGATTAAAAGACGAGCAGTACTTC. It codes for CASSIGGLKDEQYF.

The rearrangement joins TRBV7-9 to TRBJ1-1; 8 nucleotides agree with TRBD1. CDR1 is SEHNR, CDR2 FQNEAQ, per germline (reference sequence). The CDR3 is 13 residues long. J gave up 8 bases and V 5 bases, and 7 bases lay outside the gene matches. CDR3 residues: CASSPQGEVEAFF. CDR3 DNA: TGTGCCAGCAGCCCACAGGGGGAAGTGGAAGCTTTCTTT.